A single T cell receptor (beta chain) is shown here with its context. TCRdb's copy holds only in-frame clones and misses some; the assay was immunoSEQ multiplex PCR. This table has over 150,000 clones, around 89% appearing once. Trimming took 0 bases from V and 6 from J, leaving 13 bases between them. The CDR3 spans 14 residues. CDR1 and CDR2 (germline): SGHTS, YDEGEE. This specimen belongs to a study of blood T cell repertoires in COVID-19. Material for sequencing was peripheral blood. J is TRBJ2-7 and V is TRBV5-8, with D perhaps matching TRBD2 (5 bases). The clonotype was recovered from a man between 45 and 60 years old who had recovered from COVID-19. CDR3 coding DNA: TGTGCCAGCAGCTTGGGGCGGGCCCTTGGCGAGCAGTACTTC. This translates into CASSLGRALGEQYF.